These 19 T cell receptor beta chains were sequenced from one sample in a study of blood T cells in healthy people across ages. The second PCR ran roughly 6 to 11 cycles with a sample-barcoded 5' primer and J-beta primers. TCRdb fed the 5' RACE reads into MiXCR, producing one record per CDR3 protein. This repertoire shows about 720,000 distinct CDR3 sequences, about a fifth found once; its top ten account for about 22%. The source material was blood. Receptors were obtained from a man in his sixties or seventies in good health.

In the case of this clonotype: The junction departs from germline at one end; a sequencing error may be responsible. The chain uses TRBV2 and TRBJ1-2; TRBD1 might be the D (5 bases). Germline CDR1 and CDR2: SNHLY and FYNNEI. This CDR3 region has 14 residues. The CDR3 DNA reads TGTGCCAGCAGTGAAGCGGGCCAGGGCGGTGGCTACCCCTTC. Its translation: CASSEAGQGGGYPF.

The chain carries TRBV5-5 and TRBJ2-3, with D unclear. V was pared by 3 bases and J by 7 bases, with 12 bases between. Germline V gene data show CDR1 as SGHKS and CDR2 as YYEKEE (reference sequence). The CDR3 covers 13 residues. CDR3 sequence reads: CASSYDPAHTQYF. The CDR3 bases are TGTGCCAGCAGCTACGACCCGGCACATACGCAGTATTTT.

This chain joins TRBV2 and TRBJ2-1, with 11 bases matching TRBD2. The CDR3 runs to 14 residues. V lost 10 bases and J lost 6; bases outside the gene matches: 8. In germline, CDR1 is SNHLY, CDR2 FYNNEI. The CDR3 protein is CATGTSGSFNEQFF. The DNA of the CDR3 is TGTGCCACCGGCACTAGCGGGAGTTTCAATGAGCAGTTCTTC.

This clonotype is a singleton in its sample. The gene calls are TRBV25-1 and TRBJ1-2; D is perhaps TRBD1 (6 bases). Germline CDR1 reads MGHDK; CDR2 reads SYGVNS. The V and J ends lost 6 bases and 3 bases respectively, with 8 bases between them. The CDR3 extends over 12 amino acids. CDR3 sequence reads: CASRDSYYGYTF. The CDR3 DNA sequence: TGTGCCAGCAGGGACAGCTACTATGGCTACACCTTC.

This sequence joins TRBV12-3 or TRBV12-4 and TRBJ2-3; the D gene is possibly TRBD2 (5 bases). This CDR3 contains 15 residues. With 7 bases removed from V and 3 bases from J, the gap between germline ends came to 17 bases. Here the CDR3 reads CASNPTLSGTDTQYF. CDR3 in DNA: TGTGCCAGCAACCCGACGCTCTCGGGGACAGATACGCAGTATTTT.

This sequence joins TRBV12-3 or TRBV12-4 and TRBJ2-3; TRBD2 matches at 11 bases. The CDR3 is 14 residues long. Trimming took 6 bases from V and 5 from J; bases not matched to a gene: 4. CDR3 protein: CASSHGLAGDTQYF. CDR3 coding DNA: TGTGCCAGCAGCCATGGACTAGCGGGAGATACGCAGTATTTT.

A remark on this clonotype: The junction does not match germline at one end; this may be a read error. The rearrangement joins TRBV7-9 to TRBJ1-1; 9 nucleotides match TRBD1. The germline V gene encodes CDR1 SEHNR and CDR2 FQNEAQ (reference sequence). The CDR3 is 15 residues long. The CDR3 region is CASREQGARDTEAFF. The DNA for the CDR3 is TGTGCCAGCCGAGAACAGGGGGCGAGGGACACTGAAGCCTTCTTT.

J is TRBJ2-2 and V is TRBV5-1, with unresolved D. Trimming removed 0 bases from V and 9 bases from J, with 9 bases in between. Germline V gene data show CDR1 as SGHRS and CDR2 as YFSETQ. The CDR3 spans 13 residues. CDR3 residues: CASSLVGARELFF. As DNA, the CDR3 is TGCGCCAGCAGCTTGGTGGGCGCGCGGGAGCTGTTTTTT.

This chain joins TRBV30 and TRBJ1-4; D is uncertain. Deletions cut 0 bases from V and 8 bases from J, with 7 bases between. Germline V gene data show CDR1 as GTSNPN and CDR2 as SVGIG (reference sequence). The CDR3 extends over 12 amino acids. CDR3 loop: CAWSVPREKLFF. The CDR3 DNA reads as TGTGCCTGGAGTGTACCAAGGGAAAAACTGTTTTTT.

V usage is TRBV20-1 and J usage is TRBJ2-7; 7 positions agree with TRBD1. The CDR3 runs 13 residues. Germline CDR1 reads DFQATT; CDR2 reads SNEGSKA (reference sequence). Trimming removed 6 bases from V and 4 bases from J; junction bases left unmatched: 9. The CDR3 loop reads CSASHRGRYEQYF. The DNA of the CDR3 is TGCAGTGCCTCACACAGGGGAAGGTACGAGCAGTACTTC.

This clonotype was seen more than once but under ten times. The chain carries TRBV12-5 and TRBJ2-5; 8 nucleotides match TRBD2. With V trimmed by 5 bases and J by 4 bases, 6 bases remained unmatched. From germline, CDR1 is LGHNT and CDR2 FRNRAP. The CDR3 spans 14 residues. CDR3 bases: TGTGCTAGTGGTCCGGGGGGGCCGGGAGAGACCCAGTACTTC. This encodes CASGPGGPGETQYF.

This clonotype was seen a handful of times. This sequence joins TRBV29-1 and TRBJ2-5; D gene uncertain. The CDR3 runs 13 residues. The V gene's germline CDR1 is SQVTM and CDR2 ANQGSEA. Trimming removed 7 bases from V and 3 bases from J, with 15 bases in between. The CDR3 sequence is CSAFNGGEETQYF. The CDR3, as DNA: TGCAGCGCCTTTAACGGCGGCGAAGAGACCCAGTACTTC.

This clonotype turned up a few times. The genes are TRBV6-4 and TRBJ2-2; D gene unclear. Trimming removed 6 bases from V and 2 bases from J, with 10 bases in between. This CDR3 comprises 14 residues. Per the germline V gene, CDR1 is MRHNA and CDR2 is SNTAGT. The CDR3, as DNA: TGTGCCAGCAGAATGAGTCTCAACACCGGGGAGCTGTTTTTT. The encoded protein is CASRMSLNTGELFF.

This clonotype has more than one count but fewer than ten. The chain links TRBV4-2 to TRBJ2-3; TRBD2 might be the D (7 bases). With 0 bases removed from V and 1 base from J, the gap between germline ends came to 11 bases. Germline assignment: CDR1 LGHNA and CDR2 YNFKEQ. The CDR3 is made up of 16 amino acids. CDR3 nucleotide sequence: TGTGCCAGCAGCCAAGATTGGGGGGGGCGCACAGATACGCAGTATTTT. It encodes CASSQDWGGRTDTQYF.

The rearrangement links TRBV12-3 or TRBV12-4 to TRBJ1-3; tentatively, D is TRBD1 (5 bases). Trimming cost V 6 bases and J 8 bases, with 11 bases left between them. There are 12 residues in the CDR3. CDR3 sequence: CASSPRGYTIYF. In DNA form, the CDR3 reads TGTGCCAGCAGCCCTCGGGGGTACACCATATATTTT.

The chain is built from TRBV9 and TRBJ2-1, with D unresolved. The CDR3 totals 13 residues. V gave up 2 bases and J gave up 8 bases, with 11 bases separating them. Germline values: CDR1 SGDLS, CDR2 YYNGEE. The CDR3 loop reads CASSVAGRDEQFF. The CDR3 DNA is TGTGCCAGCAGCGTGGCAGGTCGCGATGAGCAGTTCTTC. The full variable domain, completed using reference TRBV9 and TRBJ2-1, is DSGVTQTPKHLITATGQRVTLRCSPRSGDLSVYWYQQSLDQGLQFLIQYYNGEERAKGNILERFSAQQFPDLHSELNLSSLELGDSALYFCASSVAGRDEQFFGPGTRLTVL.

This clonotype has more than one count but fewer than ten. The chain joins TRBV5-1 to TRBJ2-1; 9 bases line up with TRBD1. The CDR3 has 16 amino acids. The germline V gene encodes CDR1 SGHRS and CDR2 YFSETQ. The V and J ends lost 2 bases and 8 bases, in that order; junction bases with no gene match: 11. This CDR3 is CASSFGSGTGRYEQFF. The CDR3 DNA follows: TGCGCCAGCAGCTTTGGATCCGGGACAGGGAGATATGAGCAGTTCTTC.

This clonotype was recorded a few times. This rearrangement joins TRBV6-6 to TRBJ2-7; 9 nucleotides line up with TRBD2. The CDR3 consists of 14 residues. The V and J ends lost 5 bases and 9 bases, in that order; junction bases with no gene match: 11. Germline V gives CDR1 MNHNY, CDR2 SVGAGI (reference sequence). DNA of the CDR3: TGTGCCAGCAGTAACCCCGGGACTAGCAGAGTGCAGTACGTC. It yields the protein CASSNPGTSRVQYV.

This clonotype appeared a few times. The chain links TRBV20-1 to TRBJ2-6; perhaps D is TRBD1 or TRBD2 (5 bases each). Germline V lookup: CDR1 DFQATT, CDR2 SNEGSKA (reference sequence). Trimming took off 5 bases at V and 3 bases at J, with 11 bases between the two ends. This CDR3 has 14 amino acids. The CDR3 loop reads CSARDPFGANVLTF. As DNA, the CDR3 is TGCAGTGCTCGGGACCCTTTTGGGGCCAACGTCCTGACTTTC.